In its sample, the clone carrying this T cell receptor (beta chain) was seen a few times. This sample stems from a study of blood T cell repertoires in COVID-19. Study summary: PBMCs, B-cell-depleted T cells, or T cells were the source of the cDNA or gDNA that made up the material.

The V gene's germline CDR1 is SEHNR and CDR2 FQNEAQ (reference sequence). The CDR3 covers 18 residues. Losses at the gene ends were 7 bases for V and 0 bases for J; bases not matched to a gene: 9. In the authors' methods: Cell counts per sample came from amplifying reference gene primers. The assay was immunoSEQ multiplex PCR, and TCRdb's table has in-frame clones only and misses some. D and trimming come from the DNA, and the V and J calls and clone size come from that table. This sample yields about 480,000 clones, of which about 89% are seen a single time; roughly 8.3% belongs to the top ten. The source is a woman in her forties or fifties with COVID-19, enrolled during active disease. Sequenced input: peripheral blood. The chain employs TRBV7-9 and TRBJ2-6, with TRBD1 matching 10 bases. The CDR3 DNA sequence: TGTGCCAGCACCACACCGGGACAGGGGAACTCTGGGGCCAACGTCCTGACTTTC. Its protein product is CASTTPGQGNSGANVLTF.